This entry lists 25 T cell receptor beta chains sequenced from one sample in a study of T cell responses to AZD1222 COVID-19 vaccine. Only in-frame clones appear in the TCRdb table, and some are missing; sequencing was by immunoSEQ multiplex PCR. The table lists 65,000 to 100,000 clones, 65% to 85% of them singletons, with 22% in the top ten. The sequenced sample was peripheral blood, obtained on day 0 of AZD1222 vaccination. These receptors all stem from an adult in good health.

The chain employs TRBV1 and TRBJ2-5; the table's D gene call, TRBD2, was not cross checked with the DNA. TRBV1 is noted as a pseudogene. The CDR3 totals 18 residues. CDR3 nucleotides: TGCACCAGCAGCCACCACCCTATGGGGCGGGGGAAGAAGGAGACCCAGTACTTC. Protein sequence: CTSSHHPMGRGKKETQYF.

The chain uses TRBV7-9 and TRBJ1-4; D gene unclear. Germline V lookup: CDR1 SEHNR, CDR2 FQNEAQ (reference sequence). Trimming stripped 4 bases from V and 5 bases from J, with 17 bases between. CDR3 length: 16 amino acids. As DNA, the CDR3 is TGTGCCAGCAGCTCACCGGTAGGACGGACGAATGAAAAACTGTTTTTT. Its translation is CASSSPVGRTNEKLFF.

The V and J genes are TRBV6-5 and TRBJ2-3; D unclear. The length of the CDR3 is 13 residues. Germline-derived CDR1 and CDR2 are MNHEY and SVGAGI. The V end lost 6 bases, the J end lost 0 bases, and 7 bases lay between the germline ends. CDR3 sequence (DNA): TGTGCCAGCAGAGGTGGTAGCACAGATACGCAGTATTTT. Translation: CASRGGSTDTQYF.

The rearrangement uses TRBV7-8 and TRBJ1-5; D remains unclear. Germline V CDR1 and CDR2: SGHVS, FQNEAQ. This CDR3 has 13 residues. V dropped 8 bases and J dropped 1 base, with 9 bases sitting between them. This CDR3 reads CASGPASNQPQHF. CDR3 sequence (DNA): TGTGCCAGCGGCCCGGCCAGCAATCAGCCCCAGCATTTT.

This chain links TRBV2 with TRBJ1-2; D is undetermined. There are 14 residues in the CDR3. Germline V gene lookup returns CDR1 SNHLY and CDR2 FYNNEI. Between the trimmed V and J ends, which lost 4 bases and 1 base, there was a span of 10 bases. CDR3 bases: TGTGCCAGCAGTGGGACGGGATTTAACTATGGCTACACCTTC. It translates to CASSGTGFNYGYTF.

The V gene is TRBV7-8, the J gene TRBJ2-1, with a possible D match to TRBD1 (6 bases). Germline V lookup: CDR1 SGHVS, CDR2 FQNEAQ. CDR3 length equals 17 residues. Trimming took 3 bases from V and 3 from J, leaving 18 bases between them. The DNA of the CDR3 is TGTGCCAGCAGCTTCCTGCCGTCGACAGGTTACTACAATGAGCAGTTCTTC. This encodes CASSFLPSTGYYNEQFF. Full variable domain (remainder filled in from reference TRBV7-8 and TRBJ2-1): GAGVSQSPRYKVAKRGQDVALRCDPISGHVSLFWYQQALGQGPEFLTYFQNEAQLDKSGLPSDRFFAERPEGSVSTLKIQRTQQEDSAVYLCASSFLPSTGYYNEQFFGPGTRLTVL.

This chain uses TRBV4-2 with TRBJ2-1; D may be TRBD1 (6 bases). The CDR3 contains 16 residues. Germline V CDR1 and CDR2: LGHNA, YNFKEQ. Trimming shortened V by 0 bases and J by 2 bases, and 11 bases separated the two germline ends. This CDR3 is CASSQEVQGTYNEQFF. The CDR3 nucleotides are TGTGCCAGCAGCCAAGAAGTACAGGGAACCTACAATGAGCAGTTCTTC.

CDR3 loop: CASSLFGQETQYF. In nucleotides, the CDR3 is TGCGCCAGCAGCTTGTTTGGCCAAGAGACCCAGTACTTC. The chain has TRBV5-1 and TRBJ2-5; D is unresolved. With 1 base removed from V and 1 base from J, the gap between germline ends came to 5 bases. CDR1 is SGHRS and CDR2 is YFSETQ in the germline V gene. The CDR3 covers 13 residues.

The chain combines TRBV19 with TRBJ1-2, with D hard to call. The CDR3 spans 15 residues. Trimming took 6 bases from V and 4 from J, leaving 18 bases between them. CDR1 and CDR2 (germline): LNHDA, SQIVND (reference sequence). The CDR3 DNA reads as TGTGCCAGTAGCACCCAAAGGGAGAGGGCCTATGGCTACACCTTC. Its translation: CASSTQRERAYGYTF. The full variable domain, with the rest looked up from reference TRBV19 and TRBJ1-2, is DGGITQSPKYLFRKEGQNVTLSCEQNLNHDAMYWYRQDPGQGLRLIYYSQIVNDFQKGDIAEGYSVSREKKESFPLTVTSAQKNPTAFYLCASSTQRERAYGYTFGSGTRLTVV.

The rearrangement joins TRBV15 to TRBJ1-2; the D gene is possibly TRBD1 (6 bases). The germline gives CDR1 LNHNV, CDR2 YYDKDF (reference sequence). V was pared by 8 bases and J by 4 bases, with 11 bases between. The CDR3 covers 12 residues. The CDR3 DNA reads TGTGCCACCTCAGGGGACTTCTATGGCTACACCTTC. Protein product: CATSGDFYGYTF.

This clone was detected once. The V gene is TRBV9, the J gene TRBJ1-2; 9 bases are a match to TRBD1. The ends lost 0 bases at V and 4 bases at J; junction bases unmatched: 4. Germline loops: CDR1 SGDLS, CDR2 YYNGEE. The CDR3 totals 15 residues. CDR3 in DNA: TGTGCCAGCAGCGTAGCTCCGACAGGGGGCTATGGCTACACCTTC. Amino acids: CASSVAPTGGYGYTF.

CDR3 sequence: CASSAEQGIGDTQYF. CDR3 bases: TGTGCCAGCAGTGCTGAACAGGGAATAGGAGATACGCAGTATTTT. The chain has TRBV2 and TRBJ2-3; a possible D gene is TRBD1 (6 bases). V lost 4 bases to trimming and J lost 5 bases, with 16 bases between them. The germline V gene has CDR1 SNHLY and CDR2 FYNNEI. This CDR3 comprises 15 residues. The variable domain in full, completed from reference TRBV2 and TRBJ2-3, reads EPEVTQTPSHQVTQMGQEVILRCVPISNHLYFYWYRQILGQKVEFLVSFYNNEISEKSEIFDDQFSVERPDGSNFTLKIRSTKLEDSAMYFCASSAEQGIGDTQYFGPGTRLTVL.

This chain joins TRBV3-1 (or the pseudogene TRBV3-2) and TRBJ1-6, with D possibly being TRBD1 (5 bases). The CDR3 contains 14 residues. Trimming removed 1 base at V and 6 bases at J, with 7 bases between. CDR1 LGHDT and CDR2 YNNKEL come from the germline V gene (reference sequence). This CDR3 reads CASSQARVNSPLHF. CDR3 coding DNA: TGTGCCAGCAGCCAAGCCAGGGTTAATTCACCCCTCCACTTT.

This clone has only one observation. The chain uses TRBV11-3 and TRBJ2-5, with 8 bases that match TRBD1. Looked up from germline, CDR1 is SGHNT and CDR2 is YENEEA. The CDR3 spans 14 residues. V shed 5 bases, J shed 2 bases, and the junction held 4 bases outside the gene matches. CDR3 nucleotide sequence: TGTGCCAGCAGCACCCGGACAGGGCAAGAGACCCAGTACTTC. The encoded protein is CASSTRTGQETQYF.

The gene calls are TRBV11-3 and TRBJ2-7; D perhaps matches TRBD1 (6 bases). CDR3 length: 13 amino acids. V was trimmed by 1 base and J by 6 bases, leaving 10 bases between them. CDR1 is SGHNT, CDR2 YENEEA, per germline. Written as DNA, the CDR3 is TGTGCCAGCAGCTTAGGACAGGCCAGCGAGCAGTACTTC. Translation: CASSLGQASEQYF.

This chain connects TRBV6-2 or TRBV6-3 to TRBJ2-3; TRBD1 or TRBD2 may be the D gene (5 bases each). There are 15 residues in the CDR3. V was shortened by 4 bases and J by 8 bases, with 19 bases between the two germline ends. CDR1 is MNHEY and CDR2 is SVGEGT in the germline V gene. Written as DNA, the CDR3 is TGTGCCAGCAGTTTATCCGGGACCCCGCTGGGTACGCAGTATTTT. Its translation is CASSLSGTPLGTQYF.

CDR3 amino acids: CSVDSMLGADTQYF. The CDR3, as DNA: TGCAGCGTGGACTCCATGCTGGGGGCAGATACGCAGTATTTT. This chain joins TRBV29-1 and TRBJ2-3; either TRBD1 or TRBD2 may fit D (5 bases each). This CDR3 comprises 14 residues. V lost 6 bases to trimming and J lost 4 bases, with 17 bases between them. Germline loops: CDR1 SQVTM, CDR2 ANQGSEA.

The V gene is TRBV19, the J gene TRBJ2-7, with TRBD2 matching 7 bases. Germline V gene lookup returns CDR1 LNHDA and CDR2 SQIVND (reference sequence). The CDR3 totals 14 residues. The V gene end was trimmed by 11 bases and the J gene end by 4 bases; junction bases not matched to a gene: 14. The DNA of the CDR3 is TGTGCCTCAAGGGAGGGTCCGGATCTGTACGAGCAGTACTTC. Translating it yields CASREGPDLYEQYF.

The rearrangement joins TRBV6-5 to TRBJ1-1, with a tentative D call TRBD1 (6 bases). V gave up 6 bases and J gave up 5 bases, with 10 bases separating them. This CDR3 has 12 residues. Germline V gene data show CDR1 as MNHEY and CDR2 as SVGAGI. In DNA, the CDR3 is TGTGCCAGCAGGGAGGGGGGGACTGAAGCTTTCTTT. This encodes CASREGGTEAFF.

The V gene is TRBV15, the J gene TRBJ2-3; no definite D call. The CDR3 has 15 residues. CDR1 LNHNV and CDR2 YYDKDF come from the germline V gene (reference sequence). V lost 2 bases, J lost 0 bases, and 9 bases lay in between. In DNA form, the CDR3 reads TGTGCCACCAGCAGAAGACCGGTGAGCACAGATACGCAGTATTTT. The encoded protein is CATSRRPVSTDTQYF.

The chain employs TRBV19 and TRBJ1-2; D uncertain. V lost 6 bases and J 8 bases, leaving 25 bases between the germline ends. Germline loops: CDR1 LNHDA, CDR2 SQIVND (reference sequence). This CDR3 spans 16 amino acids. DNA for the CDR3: TGTGCCAGTAGAAACGAACTTGGAACACGGGCGAACGGCTACACCTTC. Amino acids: CASRNELGTRANGYTF. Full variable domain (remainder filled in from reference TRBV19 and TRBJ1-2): DGGITQSPKYLFRKEGQNVTLSCEQNLNHDAMYWYRQDPGQGLRLIYYSQIVNDFQKGDIAEGYSVSREKKESFPLTVTSAQKNPTAFYLCASRNELGTRANGYTFGSGTRLTVV.

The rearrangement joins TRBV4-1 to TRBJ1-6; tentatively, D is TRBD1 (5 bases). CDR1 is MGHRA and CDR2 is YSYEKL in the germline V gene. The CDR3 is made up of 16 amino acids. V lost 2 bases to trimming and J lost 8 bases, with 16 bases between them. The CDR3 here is CASSQRGTRVDSPLHF. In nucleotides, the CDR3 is TGCGCCAGCAGCCAACGGGGTACCAGGGTGGATTCACCCCTCCACTTT.

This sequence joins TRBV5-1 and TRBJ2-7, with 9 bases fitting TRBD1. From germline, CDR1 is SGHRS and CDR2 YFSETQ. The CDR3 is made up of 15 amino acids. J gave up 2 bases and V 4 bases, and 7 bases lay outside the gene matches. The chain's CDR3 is CASSPAGTGPYEQYF. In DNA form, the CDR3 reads TGCGCCAGCAGCCCGGCCGGGACAGGGCCCTACGAGCAGTACTTC.

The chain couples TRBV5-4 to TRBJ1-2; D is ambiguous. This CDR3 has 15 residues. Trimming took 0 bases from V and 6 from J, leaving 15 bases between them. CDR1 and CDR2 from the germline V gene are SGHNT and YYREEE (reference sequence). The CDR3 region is CASSLDLLTLNGYTF. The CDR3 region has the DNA TGTGCCAGCAGCTTGGACCTCCTGACTTTAAATGGCTACACCTTC.

This CDR3 reads CASSEARVTQYF. The CDR3 DNA reads TGTGCCAGCAGTGAAGCGCGGGTTACGCAGTATTTT. The chain combines TRBV6-1 with TRBJ2-3; perhaps TRBD2 as D (5 bases). Germline CDR1 and CDR2: MNHNS and SASEGT. The CDR3 covers 12 residues. Trimming cost V 0 bases and J 8 bases, with 6 bases left between them.